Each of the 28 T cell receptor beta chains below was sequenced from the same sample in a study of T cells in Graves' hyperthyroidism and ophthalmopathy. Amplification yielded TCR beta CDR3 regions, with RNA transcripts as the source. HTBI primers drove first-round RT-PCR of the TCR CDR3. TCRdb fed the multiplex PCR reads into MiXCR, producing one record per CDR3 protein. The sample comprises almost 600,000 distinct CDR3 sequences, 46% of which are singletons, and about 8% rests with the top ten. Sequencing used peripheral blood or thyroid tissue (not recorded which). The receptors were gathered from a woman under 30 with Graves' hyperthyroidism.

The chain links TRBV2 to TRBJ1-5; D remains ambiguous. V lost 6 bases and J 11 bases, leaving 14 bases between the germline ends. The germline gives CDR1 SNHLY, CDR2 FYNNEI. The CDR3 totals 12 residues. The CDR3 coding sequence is TGTGCCAGCAGCTTAGCGCAATTGGCCCAGCATTTT. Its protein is CASSLAQLAQHF.

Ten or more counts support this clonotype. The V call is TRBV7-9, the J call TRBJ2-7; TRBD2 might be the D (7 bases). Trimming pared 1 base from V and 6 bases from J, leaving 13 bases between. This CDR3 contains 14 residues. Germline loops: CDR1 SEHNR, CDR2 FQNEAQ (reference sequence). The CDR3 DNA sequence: TGTGCCAGCAGCTTAGTGGCGGGGGCTAGCGAGCAGTACTTC. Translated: CASSLVAGASEQYF.

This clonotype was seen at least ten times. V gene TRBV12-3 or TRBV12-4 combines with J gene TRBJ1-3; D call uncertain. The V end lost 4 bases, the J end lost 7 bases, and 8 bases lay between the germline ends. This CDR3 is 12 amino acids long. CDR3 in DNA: TGTGCCAGCAGTTCAGAAGGGAACACCATATATTTT. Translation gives CASSSEGNTIYF.

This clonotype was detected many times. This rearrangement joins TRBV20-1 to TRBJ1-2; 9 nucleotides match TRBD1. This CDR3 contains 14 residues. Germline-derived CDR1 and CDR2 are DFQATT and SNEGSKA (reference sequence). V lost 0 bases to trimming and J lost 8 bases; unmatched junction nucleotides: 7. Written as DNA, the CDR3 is TGCAGTGCTAGAGATTACGGGACAGGGTACGGCTACACCTTC. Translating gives CSARDYGTGYGYTF.

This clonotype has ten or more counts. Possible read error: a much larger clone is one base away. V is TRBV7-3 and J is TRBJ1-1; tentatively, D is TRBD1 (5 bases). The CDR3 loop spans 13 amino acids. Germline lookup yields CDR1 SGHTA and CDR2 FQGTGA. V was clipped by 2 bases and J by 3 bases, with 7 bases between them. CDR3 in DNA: TGTGCCAGCAGCTTAGACAGTGACACTGAAGCTTTCTTT. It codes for CASSLDSDTEAFF.

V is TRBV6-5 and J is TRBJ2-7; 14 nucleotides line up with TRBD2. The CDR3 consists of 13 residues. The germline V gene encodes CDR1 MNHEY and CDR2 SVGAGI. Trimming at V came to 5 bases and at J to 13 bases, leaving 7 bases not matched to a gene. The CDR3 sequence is CASSTGLAGARYF. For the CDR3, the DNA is TGTGCCAGCAGTACGGGACTAGCGGGAGCGAGATACTTC.

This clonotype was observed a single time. CDR3: CASSPQLFRGEGYTF. In nucleotides, the CDR3 is TGTGCCAGCAGCCCCCAGCTTTTCCGGGGCGAGGGCTACACCTTC. The chain employs TRBV7-2 and TRBJ1-2; possible D gene TRBD1, 5 bases. Trimming removed 5 bases at V and 8 bases at J, with 21 bases between. CDR1 is SGHTA, CDR2 FQGNSA, per germline. The CDR3 is made up of 15 amino acids.

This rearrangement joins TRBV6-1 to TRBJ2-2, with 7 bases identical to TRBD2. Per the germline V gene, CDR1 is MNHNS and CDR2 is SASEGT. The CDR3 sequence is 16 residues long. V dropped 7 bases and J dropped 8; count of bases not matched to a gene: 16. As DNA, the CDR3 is TGTGCCAGCAATACCGGGGGACTAATCATTAGAGGGGAGCTGTTTTTT. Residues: CASNTGGLIIRGELFF.

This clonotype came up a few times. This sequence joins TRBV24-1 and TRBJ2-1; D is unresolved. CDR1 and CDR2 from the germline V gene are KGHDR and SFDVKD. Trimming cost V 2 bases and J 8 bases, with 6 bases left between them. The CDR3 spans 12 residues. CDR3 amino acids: CATSDSSDEQFF. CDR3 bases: TGTGCCACCAGTGATTCGTCGGATGAGCAGTTCTTC.

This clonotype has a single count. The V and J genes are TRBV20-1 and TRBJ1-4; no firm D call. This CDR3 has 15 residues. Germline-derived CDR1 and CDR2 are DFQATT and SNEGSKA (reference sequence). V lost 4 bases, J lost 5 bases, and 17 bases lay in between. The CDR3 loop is CSAIGGSGYNEKLFF. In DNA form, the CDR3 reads TGCAGTGCTATTGGCGGGAGCGGGTACAATGAAAAACTGTTTTTT.

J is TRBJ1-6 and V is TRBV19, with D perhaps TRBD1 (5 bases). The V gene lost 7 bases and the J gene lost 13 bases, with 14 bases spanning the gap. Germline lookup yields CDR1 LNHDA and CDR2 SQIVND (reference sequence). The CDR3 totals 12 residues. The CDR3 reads CASKTQGGPLHF. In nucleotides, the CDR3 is TGTGCCAGTAAGACCCAGGGTGGGCCCCTCCACTTT. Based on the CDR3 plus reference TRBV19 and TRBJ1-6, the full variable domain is DGGITQSPKYLFRKEGQNVTLSCEQNLNHDAMYWYRQDPGQGLRLIYYSQIVNDFQKGDIAEGYSVSREKKESFPLTVTSAQKNPTAFYLCASKTQGGPLHFGNGTRLTVT.

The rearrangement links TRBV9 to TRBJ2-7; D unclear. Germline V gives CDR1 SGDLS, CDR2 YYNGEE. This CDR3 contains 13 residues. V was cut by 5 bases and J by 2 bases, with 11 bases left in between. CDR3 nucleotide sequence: TGTGCCAGCAGATTCGGATCCACCTACGAGCAGTACTTC. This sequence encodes CASRFGSTYEQYF.

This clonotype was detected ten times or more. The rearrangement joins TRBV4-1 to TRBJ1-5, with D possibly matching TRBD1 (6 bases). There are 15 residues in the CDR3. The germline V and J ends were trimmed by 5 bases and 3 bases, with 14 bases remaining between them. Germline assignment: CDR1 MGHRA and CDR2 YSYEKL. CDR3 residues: CASSVNREDNQPQHF. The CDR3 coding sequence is TGCGCCAGCAGCGTAAACAGGGAGGACAATCAGCCCCAGCATTTT.

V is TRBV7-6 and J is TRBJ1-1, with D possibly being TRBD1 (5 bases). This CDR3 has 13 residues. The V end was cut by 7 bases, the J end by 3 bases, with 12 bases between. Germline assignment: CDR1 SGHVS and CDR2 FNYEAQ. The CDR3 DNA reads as TGTGCCAGCACGGTGGCCAGGGACACTGAAGCTTTCTTT. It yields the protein CASTVARDTEAFF.

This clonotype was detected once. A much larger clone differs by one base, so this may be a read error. CDR3: CSARPGTGGIYEQYF. DNA for the CDR3: TGCAGTGCTAGACCCGGGACTGGCGGGATCTACGAGCAGTACTTC. This chain joins TRBV20-1 and TRBJ2-7, with D perhaps matching TRBD2 (6 bases). The length of the CDR3 is 15 residues. The germline CDR1 and CDR2 sequences are DFQATT and SNEGSKA (reference sequence). Trimming stripped 2 bases from V and 3 bases from J, with 17 bases between.

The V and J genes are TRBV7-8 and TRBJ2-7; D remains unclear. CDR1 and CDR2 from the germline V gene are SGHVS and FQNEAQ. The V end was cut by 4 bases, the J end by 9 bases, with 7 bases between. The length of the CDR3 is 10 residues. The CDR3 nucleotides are TGTGCCAGCAGCTCCAACGGGCAGTACTTC. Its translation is CASSSNGQYF.

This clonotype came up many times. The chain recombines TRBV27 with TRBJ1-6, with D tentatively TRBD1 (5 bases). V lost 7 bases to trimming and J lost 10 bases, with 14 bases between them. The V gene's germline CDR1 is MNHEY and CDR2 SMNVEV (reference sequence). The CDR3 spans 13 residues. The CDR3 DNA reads TGTGCCAGCACCACTCATGGGGCATCACCCCTCCACTTT. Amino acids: CASTTHGASPLHF.

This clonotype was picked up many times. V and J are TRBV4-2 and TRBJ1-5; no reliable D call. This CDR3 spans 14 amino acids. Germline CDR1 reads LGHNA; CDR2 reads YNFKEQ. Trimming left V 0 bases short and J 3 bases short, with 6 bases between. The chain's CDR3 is CASSQERFNQPQHF. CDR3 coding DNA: TGTGCCAGCAGCCAAGAACGGTTCAATCAGCCCCAGCATTTT.

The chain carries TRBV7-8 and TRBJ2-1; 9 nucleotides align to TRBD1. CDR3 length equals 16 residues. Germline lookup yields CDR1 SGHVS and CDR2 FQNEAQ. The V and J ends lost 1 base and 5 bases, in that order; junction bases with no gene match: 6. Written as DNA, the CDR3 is TGTGCCAGCAGCTTAGGTACAGGGGGCGCGAACAATGAGCAGTTCTTC. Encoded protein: CASSLGTGGANNEQFF. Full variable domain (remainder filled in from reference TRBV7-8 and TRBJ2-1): GAGVSQSPRYKVAKRGQDVALRCDPISGHVSLFWYQQALGQGPEFLTYFQNEAQLDKSGLPSDRFFAERPEGSVSTLKIQRTQQEDSAVYLCASSLGTGGANNEQFFGPGTRLTVL.

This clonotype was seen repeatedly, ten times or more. CDR3 DNA: TGTGCCAGCAGCGTAGCCCCGGACAGTAATCAGCCCCAGCATTTT. This encodes CASSVAPDSNQPQHF. The V and J genes are TRBV9 and TRBJ1-5, with a weak D call TRBD1 (6 bases). The CDR3 spans 15 residues. Trimming took off 0 bases at V and 4 bases at J, with 11 bases between the two ends. Germline CDR1 and CDR2: SGDLS and YYNGEE.

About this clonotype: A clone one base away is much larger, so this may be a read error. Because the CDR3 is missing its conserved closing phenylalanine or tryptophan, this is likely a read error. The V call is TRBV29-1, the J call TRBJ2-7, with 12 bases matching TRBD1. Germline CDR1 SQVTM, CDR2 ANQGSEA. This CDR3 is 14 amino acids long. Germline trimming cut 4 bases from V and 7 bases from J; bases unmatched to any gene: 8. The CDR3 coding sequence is TGCAGCGTTGTCCCGGGACAGGGGGCAAATGAGCAGTACCTC. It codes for CSVVPGQGANEQYL.

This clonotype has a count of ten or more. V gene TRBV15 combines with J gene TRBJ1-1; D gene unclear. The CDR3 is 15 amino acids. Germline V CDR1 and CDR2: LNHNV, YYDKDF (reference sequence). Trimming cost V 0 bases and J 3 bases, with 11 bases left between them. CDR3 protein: CATSRDAGVDTEAFF. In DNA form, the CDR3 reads TGTGCCACCAGCAGAGACGCTGGGGTGGACACTGAAGCTTTCTTT.

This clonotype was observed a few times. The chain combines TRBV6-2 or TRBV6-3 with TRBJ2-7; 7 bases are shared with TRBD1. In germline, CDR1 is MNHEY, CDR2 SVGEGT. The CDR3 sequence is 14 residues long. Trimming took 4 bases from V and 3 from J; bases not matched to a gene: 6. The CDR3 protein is CASSSLTGIYEQYF. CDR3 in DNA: TGTGCCAGCAGTTCCCTGACAGGGATCTACGAGCAGTACTTC.

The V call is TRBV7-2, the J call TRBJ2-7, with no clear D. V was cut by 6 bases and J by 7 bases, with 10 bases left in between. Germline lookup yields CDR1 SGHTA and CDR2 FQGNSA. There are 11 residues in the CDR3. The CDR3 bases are TGTGCCAGCAGGGCCCACAATGAGCAGTACTTC. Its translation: CASRAHNEQYF.

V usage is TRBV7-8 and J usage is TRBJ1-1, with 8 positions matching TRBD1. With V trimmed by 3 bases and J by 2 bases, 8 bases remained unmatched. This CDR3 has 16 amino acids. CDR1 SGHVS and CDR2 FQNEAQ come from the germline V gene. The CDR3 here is CASSLLQGVGNTEAFF. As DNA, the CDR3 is TGTGCCAGCAGCTTGCTACAGGGGGTTGGAAACACTGAAGCTTTCTTT.

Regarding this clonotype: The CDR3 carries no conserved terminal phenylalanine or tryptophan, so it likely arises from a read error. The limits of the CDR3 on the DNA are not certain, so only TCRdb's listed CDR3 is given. CDR3 in amino acids: CASSPYGKA. The rearrangement links TRBV12-3 or TRBV12-4 to TRBJ2-5. The length of the CDR3 is 9 amino acids, counting both ends.

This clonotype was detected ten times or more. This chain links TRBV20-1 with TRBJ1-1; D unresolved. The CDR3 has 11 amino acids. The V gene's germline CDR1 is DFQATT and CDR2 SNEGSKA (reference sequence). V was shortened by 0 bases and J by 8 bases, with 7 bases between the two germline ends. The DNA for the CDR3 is TGCAGTGCTAGAGACGGAATAGAAGCTTTCTTT. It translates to CSARDGIEAFF.

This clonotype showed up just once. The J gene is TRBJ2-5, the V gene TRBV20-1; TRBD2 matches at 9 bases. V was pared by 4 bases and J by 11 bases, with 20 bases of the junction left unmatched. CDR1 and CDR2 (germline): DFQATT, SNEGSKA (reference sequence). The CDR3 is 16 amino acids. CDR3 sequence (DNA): TGCAGTGCTAACGTTTTTAGCGGGAGCCCCACAGATACGCAGTACTTC. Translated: CSANVFSGSPTDTQYF.